This TCR beta chain was obtained from a study of blood T cell repertoires in COVID-19. Study overall: Researchers got acute and convalescent COVID-19 samples from the United States, Italy and Spain. Nucleic acid was either cDNA or gDNA, and it came from T cells, B-cell-depleted T cells, or PBMCs.

Original processing notes: Amplification of reference gene primers was used by the study to estimate nucleated cell counts. Clones were read by immunoSEQ multiplex PCR, and TCRdb kept only the in-frame ones, dropping some. The V and J calls and clone size come from that table; D and trimming were worked out from the DNA. Seen here are 85,000 to 120,000 clones, 71% observed once, and the top ten hold approximately 0.9%. Germline V gene data show CDR1 as SGHRS and CDR2 as YFSETQ. The CDR3 has 20 residues. The J segment lost 5 bases and the V segment lost 2 bases, leaving 20 bases of the junction unmatched.

V usage is TRBV5-1 and J usage is TRBJ2-3; 10 nucleotides line up with TRBD2. Material for sequencing was peripheral blood. The TCR sequence derives from a human donor with acute or convalescent COVID-19. The donor label of this sample is uncertain. This CDR3 reads CASSFPGERGGPPGRDTQYF. The CDR3 nucleotides are TGCGCCAGCAGCTTCCCGGGGGAGCGGGGGGGCCCTCCAGGAAGAGATACGCAGTATTTT.